The sequence of this T cell receptor beta chain was determined in a study of blood T cell repertoires in COVID-19. Original processing methods: The assay estimated nucleated cells by amplifying reference gene primers. Sequencing was performed with immunoSEQ multiplex PCR; in TCRdb, only in-frame clones are kept and a portion is missing. V and J calls and clone size are as listed in that table; D and trimming were resolved from the DNA. The sample holds about 190,000 clones; around 87% are singletons and the top ten take about 12%. Only one count was recorded for this clone. The receptor was isolated from a woman in her sixties or seventies with COVID-19, enrolled during active disease. The sequencing input was peripheral blood.

Here the CDR3 DNA reads TGTGCCAGCAGGGGTGGCTGGACAGACTCCTACGAGCAGTACTTC. This sequence encodes CASRGGWTDSYEQYF. The chain employs TRBV28 and TRBJ2-7; the D gene is possibly TRBD1 (6 bases). Trimming shortened V by 6 bases and J by 0 bases, and 15 bases separated the two germline ends. CDR1 and CDR2 from the germline V gene are MDHEN and SYDVKM. The CDR3 totals 15 residues.